Following are 18 T cell receptor beta chains from one sample sequenced in a study of Tregs in tolerant kidney transplant recipients. Data came from immunoSEQ multiplex PCR; TCRdb stores just in-frame clones and leaves some out. This table holds about 240,000 clones, about four fifths found once. The sample was CD4+ T cells from blood. The receptors originated from a human donor in good health.

Worth noting for this clone: The sample holds other DNA sequences that translate to the same CDR3. This chain uses TRBV2 with TRBJ2-5; D remains unclear. Germline CDR1 SNHLY, CDR2 FYNNEI. There are 12 residues in the CDR3. The ends were cut back, 7 bases at V and 1 base at J, with 7 bases in the middle. CDR3 bases: TGTGCCAGCACACAATTCCAAGAGACCCAGTACTTC. It is translated as CASTQFQETQYF.

The rearrangement links TRBV19 to TRBJ1-6; D is unresolved. Per germline, CDR1 LNHDA and CDR2 SQIVND (reference sequence). The CDR3 is made up of 14 amino acids. Trimming pared 6 bases from V and 4 bases from J, leaving 10 bases between. This CDR3 is CASRSGGYNSPLHF. The CDR3 region has the DNA TGTGCCAGTAGGAGCGGTGGGTATAATTCACCCCTCCACTTT.

V is TRBV5-1 and J is TRBJ2-1; either TRBD1 or TRBD2 may supply D (5 bases each). With 1 base removed from V and 5 bases from J, the gap between germline ends came to 13 bases. CDR1 and CDR2 (germline): SGHRS, YFSETQ. The length of the CDR3 is 15 residues. In nucleotides, the CDR3 is TGCGCCAGCAGCTTGTTTCTGGGGGAGCACAATGAGCAGTTCTTC. Translating gives CASSLFLGEHNEQFF.

The V and J genes are TRBV12-5 and TRBJ1-5, with 8 bases matching TRBD1. Trimming took 7 bases from V and 4 from J; bases not matched to a gene: 12. The CDR3 covers 16 residues. CDR1 is LGHNT and CDR2 is FRNRAP in the germline V gene. The CDR3 DNA reads as TGTGCTAGTGCCCCCGGTGGGGGGACAGGTAATCAGCCCCAGCATTTT. Translation: CASAPGGGTGNQPQHF.

The chain joins TRBV30 to TRBJ1-4; 8 bases agree with TRBD1. The J segment lost 8 bases and the V segment lost 3 bases, leaving 5 bases of the junction unmatched. In germline, CDR1 is GTSNPN, CDR2 SVGIG (reference sequence). The CDR3 totals 13 residues. CDR3 sequence reads: CAWSPGGAEKLFF. The CDR3, as DNA: TGTGCCTGGAGCCCAGGGGGCGCGGAAAAACTGTTTTTT.

The chain is built from TRBV1 and TRBJ2-2; TRBD2, as called in the table, went unchecked against the DNA. TRBV1 is labeled a pseudogene. The CDR3 loop spans 15 amino acids. The CDR3 loop is CTSRPGTSGGGELFF. CDR3 nucleotides: TGCACCAGCAGACCGGGGACTAGCGGCGGAGGGGAGCTGTTTTTT.

This clone was observed once. The V gene is TRBV5-6, the J gene TRBJ2-3; 7 bases match TRBD1. This CDR3 has 16 residues. V lost 0 bases, J lost 7 bases, and 11 bases stayed unmatched. Per the germline V gene, CDR1 is SGHDT and CDR2 is YYEEEE. CDR3 nucleotide sequence: TGTGCCAGCAGCTTGGCCGGGACAGTTAGAGCGAATACGCAGTATTTT. Protein product: CASSLAGTVRANTQYF.

This chain links TRBV7-7 with TRBJ2-1; D is possibly TRBD1 (6 bases). The CDR3 is 13 amino acids. Germline V lookup: CDR1 SSHAT, CDR2 FNYEAQ (reference sequence). The germline V and J ends were trimmed by 5 bases and 4 bases, with 9 bases remaining between them. The CDR3 DNA is TGTGCCAGCAGCACAGGACAGTACAATGAGCAGTTCTTC. Amino acid sequence: CASSTGQYNEQFF.

This clone was recorded once. The gene calls are TRBV18 and TRBJ2-7; 9 nucleotides agree with TRBD2. CDR1 is KGHSH and CDR2 is LQKENI in the germline V gene. The CDR3 has 16 amino acids. J gave up 2 bases and V 0 bases, and 5 bases lay outside the gene matches. This chain's CDR3 is CASSPPGLAGTYEQYF. As DNA, the CDR3 is TGTGCCAGCTCACCACCCGGCCTAGCGGGAACCTACGAGCAGTACTTC.

This clone appeared once. The chain links TRBV7-9 to TRBJ1-2; TRBD1 aligns across 8 bases. The CDR3 runs 14 residues. Germline loops: CDR1 SEHNR, CDR2 FQNEAQ (reference sequence). Trimming took 5 bases from V and 8 from J; bases not matched to a gene: 10. The CDR3 DNA follows: TGTGCCAGCAGCCCTGACAGGGGCCAACGGGGCTACACCTTC. This gives the protein CASSPDRGQRGYTF.

This chain joins TRBV29-1 and TRBJ1-2; maybe TRBD1 (5 bases). CDR3 length: 12 amino acids. V lost 3 bases, J lost 6 bases, and 11 bases lay in between. In germline, CDR1 is SQVTM, CDR2 ANQGSEA. CDR3: CSVEGGGNGYTF. CDR3 coding DNA: TGCAGCGTTGAGGGCGGGGGGAATGGCTACACCTTC.

V gene TRBV7-2 combines with J gene TRBJ2-7; TRBD1 matches at 8 bases. CDR1 is SGHTA and CDR2 is FQGNSA in the germline V gene. The junction had 4 bases not matched to a gene; V was cut back by 1 base and J by 2 bases. The CDR3 is made up of 15 amino acids. CDR3: CASSLGTGMAYEQYF. Here the CDR3 DNA reads TGTGCCAGCAGCTTAGGGACAGGGATGGCCTACGAGCAGTACTTC.

This chain connects TRBV5-1 to TRBJ2-5, with 11 bases matching TRBD2. CDR3 length equals 18 residues. The junction had 12 bases not matched to a gene; V was cut back by 0 bases and J by 5 bases. Germline values: CDR1 SGHRS, CDR2 YFSETQ. The CDR3 DNA reads TGCGCCAGCAGCTTGGGGCAGATCGTGACTAGCGGGATGGAGACCCAGTACTTC. Translation gives CASSLGQIVTSGMETQYF.

This chain uses TRBV5-4 with TRBJ1-1, with D possibly matching TRBD1 (5 bases). CDR1 and CDR2 from the germline V gene are SGHNT and YYREEE (reference sequence). This CDR3 comprises 14 residues. V dropped 0 bases and J dropped 2 bases, with 8 bases sitting between them. CDR3 residues: CASSLGRGNTEAFF. The CDR3 bases are TGTGCCAGCAGCTTGGGTAGGGGAAACACTGAAGCTTTCTTT.

Only a few counts were recorded for this clone. The gene calls are TRBV5-1 and TRBJ2-1; 8 bases agree with TRBD2. The germline gives CDR1 SGHRS, CDR2 YFSETQ. The CDR3 consists of 15 residues. After removal of 3 bases from V and 10 bases from J, the junction contained 12 bases not matched to a gene. CDR3 in DNA: TGCGCCAGCAGCTACGGCGGGGGGAGCTCGGGAGAGCAGTTCTTC. Protein: CASSYGGGSSGEQFF.

V usage is TRBV6-5 and J usage is TRBJ1-1, with unresolved D. In germline, CDR1 is MNHEY, CDR2 SVGAGI. Trimming removed 2 bases from V and 4 bases from J, with 11 bases in between. The CDR3 contains 14 residues. CDR3 DNA: TGTGCCAGCAGTTACCTGACGGTTGGCACTGAAGCTTTCTTT. Protein: CASSYLTVGTEAFF.

This clone appeared once. This chain connects TRBV30 to TRBJ2-5; 11 positions agree with TRBD2. Germline CDR1 is GTSNPN and CDR2 is SVGIG (reference sequence). The V and J ends lost 0 bases and 1 base, in that order; junction bases with no gene match: 1. This CDR3 spans 15 amino acids. CDR3 sequence reads: CAWSVTSGSQETQYF. CDR3 in DNA: TGTGCCTGGAGTGTTACTAGCGGGAGCCAAGAGACCCAGTACTTC.

This clone was counted a few times. The chain uses TRBV5-6 and TRBJ2-7, with 8 bases lining up with TRBD2. The V and J ends lost 0 bases and 3 bases, in that order; junction bases with no gene match: 2. Germline-derived CDR1 and CDR2 are SGHDT and YYEEEE. The CDR3 runs 14 residues. CDR3: CASSLGLASYEQYF. DNA for the CDR3: TGTGCCAGCAGCTTGGGACTAGCGAGCTACGAGCAGTACTTC. Drawing the rest from reference TRBV5-6 and TRBJ2-7, the complete variable domain is DAGVTQSPTHLIKTRGQQVTLRCSPKSGHDTVSWYQQALGQGPQFIFQYYEEEERQRGNFPDRFSGHQFPNYSSELNVNALLLGDSALYLCASSLGLASYEQYFGPGTRLTVT.